This T cell receptor (beta chain) is from a study of blood T cell repertoires in COVID-19. Study in general: COVID-19 samples from acute and convalescent phases originated in the United States, Italy and Spain. T cells, B-cell-depleted T cells, or PBMCs supplied cDNA or gDNA.

Germline values: CDR1 LNHNV, CDR2 YYDKDF (reference sequence). The CDR3 spans 14 residues. Clones were sequenced by immunoSEQ multiplex PCR, and TCRdb holds only the in-frame ones, with some missing. The sample holds around 99,000 clones; more than 65% are singletons and the top ten take 7.9%. Concerning this clone: The junction and the germline gene differ at one end; a read error may be behind it. The sample has other DNA sequences that encode this CDR3 too.

The TCR originated in a woman over 75 with active or convalescent COVID-19. V gene TRBV15 combines with J gene TRBJ1-5; TRBD1 might be the D (6 bases). The sample was peripheral blood. The DNA of the CDR3 is TGTGCTACCAGCAGACAGGTTAGCAATCAGCCCCAGCATTTT. Amino acid sequence: CATSRQVSNQPQHF.